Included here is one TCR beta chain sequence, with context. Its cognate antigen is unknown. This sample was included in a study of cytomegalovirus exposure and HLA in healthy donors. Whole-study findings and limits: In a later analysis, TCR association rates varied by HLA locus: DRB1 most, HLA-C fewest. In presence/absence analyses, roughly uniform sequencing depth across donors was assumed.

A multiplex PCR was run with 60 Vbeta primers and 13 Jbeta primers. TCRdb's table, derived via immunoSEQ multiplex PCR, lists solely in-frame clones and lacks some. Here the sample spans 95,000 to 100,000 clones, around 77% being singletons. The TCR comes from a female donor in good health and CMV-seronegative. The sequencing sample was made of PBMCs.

The CDR3, as DNA: TGTGCCAGCTCACCAAGTGAGTCCGCGGTTGGTGGCTACACCTTC. Amino acids: CASSPSESAVGGYTF. The chain is built from TRBV18 and TRBJ1-2; D gene ambiguous. Between the trimmed V and J ends, which lost 2 bases and 7 bases, there was a span of 17 bases. Germline loops: CDR1 KGHSH, CDR2 LQKENI. The CDR3 is 15 residues long.